These 7 T cell receptor beta chains share one sample of origin, sequenced in a study of OX40 agonist ivuxolimab in advanced cancers. Sequencing was performed with immunoSEQ multiplex PCR; in TCRdb, only in-frame clones are kept and a portion is missing. The sample shows roughly 60,000 clones, about 89% of them seen only once. This material consisted of CD4+ or CD8+ T cells sorted from blood, taken in a trial of the OX40 agonist ivuxolimab. These receptor sequences come from an adult with an advanced solid tumor such as melanoma, head and neck, liver or kidney cancer.

The chain carries TRBV5-4 and TRBJ2-7; a weak D match, TRBD1 (6 bases). The length of the CDR3 is 14 residues. Trimming removed 5 bases at V and 5 bases at J, with 17 bases between. Germline CDR1 and CDR2: SGHNT and YYREEE (reference sequence). The CDR3 here is CASRNTGLRDEQYF. CDR3 DNA sequence: TGTGCCAGCAGGAACACAGGGCTGAGGGACGAGCAGTACTTC.

This clone was seen once. The chain uses TRBV5-1 and TRBJ2-7; D call uncertain. This CDR3 spans 14 amino acids. Germline-derived CDR1 and CDR2 are SGHRS and YFSETQ. The V end was cut by 1 base, the J end by 3 bases, with 11 bases between. The CDR3 region is CASSLRTALYEQYF. The CDR3 coding sequence is TGCGCCAGCAGCTTGAGGACGGCGCTCTACGAGCAGTACTTC.

Only a few counts were recorded for this clone. The chain has TRBV27 and TRBJ1-4, with D perhaps TRBD1 (5 bases). The CDR3 length is 14 residues. Germline CDR1 and CDR2: MNHEY and SMNVEV (reference sequence). Between the trimmed V and J ends, which lost 3 bases and 8 bases, there was a span of 13 bases. CDR3 nucleotides: TGTGCCAGCAGTTTTAGGGGAATCGGCGAAAAACTGTTTTTT. Residues: CASSFRGIGEKLFF.

The V and J genes are TRBV5-8 and TRBJ1-2; D gene unclear. This CDR3 comprises 13 residues. V dropped 2 bases and J dropped 8 bases, with 13 bases sitting between them. Germline V gives CDR1 SGHTS, CDR2 YDEGEE. The CDR3 protein is CASSFGLRGGYTF. CDR3 DNA: TGTGCCAGCAGCTTCGGTCTCCGAGGCGGCTACACCTTC.

V gene TRBV7-8 combines with J gene TRBJ1-1, with TRBD1 identical over 9 bases. The CDR3 consists of 15 residues. From germline, CDR1 is SGHVS and CDR2 FQNEAQ. V trimming: 1 base; J trimming: 5 bases; junction bases outside the gene matches: 5. The CDR3, as DNA: TGTGCCAGCAGCTTAGGACAGGGGGAATTGACTGAAGCTTTCTTT. It translates to CASSLGQGELTEAFF. The full variable domain, rest sourced from reference TRBV7-8 and TRBJ1-1, is GAGVSQSPRYKVAKRGQDVALRCDPISGHVSLFWYQQALGQGPEFLTYFQNEAQLDKSGLPSDRFFAERPEGSVSTLKIQRTQQEDSAVYLCASSLGQGELTEAFFGQGTRLTVV.

The CDR3 nucleotides are TGTGCCAGCTCCAGGGGGCAGTCTAGCAATCAGCCCCAGCATTTT. Protein sequence: CASSRGQSSNQPQHF. The chain joins TRBV9 to TRBJ1-5, with 8 bases fitting TRBD1. The CDR3 sequence is 15 residues long. The V and J ends lost 7 bases and 0 bases, in that order; junction bases with no gene match: 6. Germline CDR1 reads SGDLS; CDR2 reads YYNGEE. Looking up the rest from reference TRBV9 and TRBJ1-5 gives the full variable domain: DSGVTQTPKHLITATGQRVTLRCSPRSGDLSVYWYQQSLDQGLQFLIQYYNGEERAKGNILERFSAQQFPDLHSELNLSSLELGDSALYFCASSRGQSSNQPQHFGDGTRLSIL.

This chain joins TRBV12-5 and TRBJ2-2, with D tentatively TRBD1 or TRBD2 (6 bases each). V lost 6 bases and J 5 bases, leaving 16 bases between the germline ends. This CDR3 comprises 15 residues. In germline, CDR1 is LGHNT, CDR2 FRNRAP. CDR3 DNA: TGTGCTAGTGGCCCTGGAGGGGGTTATACCGGGGAGCTGTTTTTT. The encoded protein is CASGPGGGYTGELFF.